These T cell receptor beta chains were read from a single sample in a study of blood T cell repertoires in COVID-19. Profiled with immunoSEQ multiplex PCR; TCRdb holds only in-frame clones, not every one. In the table there are approximately 50,000 clones, 90% of which are singletons. The sample consisted of peripheral blood. The receptors stem from a human donor in a cohort sampled during active COVID-19. Both conserved end residues are part of each CDR3. D genes are given only for firm matches. Part of the rows lack a size; the others show once, few, many or a class for expanded clones.

d_gene,j_gene,v_gene,abundance,CDR3aa,CDR3nt
NA,TRBJ1-5,TRBV5-8,NA,CASSLPRGQPQHF,TGTGCCAGCAGCTTGCCTAGGGGTCAGCCCCAGCATTTT
NA,TRBJ2-7,TRBV4-1,NA,CASSQDNGGTYEQYF,TGCGCCAGCAGCCAAGACAACGGAGGGACCTACGAGCAGTACTTC
NA,TRBJ1-4,TRBV18,NA,CASRRGSANEKLFF,TGTGCCAGCAGAAGGGGGTCGGCTAATGAAAAACTGTTTTTT
NA,TRBJ2-3,TRBV9,NA,CASSLGPAGGGEQYF,TGTGCCAGCAGCCTAGGTCCCGCCGGGGGTGGCGAGCAGTATTTT
TRBD1,TRBJ1-6,TRBV30,NA,CAWSPGQGSSPLHF,TGTGCCTGGAGCCCAGGACAGGGGAGTTCACCCCTCCACTTT
TRBD2,TRBJ2-3,TRBV11-2,NA,CASSPRTSGSGLDTQYF,TGTGCCAGCAGCCCAAGGACTAGCGGGAGTGGGTTGGATACGCAGTATTTT
NA,TRBJ1-4,TRBV18,NA,CASSPAEWVNEKLFF,TGTGCCAGCTCACCAGCGGAGTGGGTTAATGAAAAACTGTTTTTT
NA,TRBJ1-2,TRBV4-1,NA,CASSQDMRNNYGYTF,TGCGCCAGCAGCCAAGATATGCGGAATAACTATGGCTACACCTTC
NA,TRBJ1-5,TRBV7-6,few,CASSLEGRGNNQPQHF,TGTGCCAGCAGCTTAGAAGGCAGGGGAAATAATCAGCCCCAGCATTTT
NA,TRBJ2-2,TRBV24-1,NA,CATSALTGSNYDLANTGELFF,TGTGCCACCAGTGCCCTCACAGGGTCTAACTATGACCTCGCGAACACCGGGGAGCTGTTTTTT
NA,TRBJ1-1,TRBV21-1,NA,CASDLNGTPNTEAFF,TGTGCCAGTGACCTTAACGGGACACCGAACACTGAAGCTTTCTTT
TRBD1,TRBJ2-7,TRBV5-4,NA,CASSDDRGDYEQYF,TGTGCCAGCAGCGACGACAGGGGCGACTACGAGCAGTACTTC
NA,TRBJ1-6,TRBV27,NA,CASSLYSGYNSPLHF,TGTGCCAGCAGTTTATACAGTGGGTATAATTCACCCCTCCACTTT
TRBD2,TRBJ2-1,TRBV5-6,NA,CASSQGTSGVYNEQFF,TGTGCCAGCAGCCAGGGGACTAGCGGGGTTTACAATGAGCAGTTCTTC
NA,TRBJ2-2,TRBV27,NA,CASSLQEGYTGELFF,TGTGCCAGCAGTTTACAGGAGGGTTACACCGGGGAGCTGTTTTTT
NA,TRBJ2-5,TRBV5-5,NA,CASSRSVTEQVYQETQYF,TGTGCCAGCAGCCGGTCGGTCACAGAGCAGGTTTACCAAGAGACCCAGTACTTC
TRBD1,TRBJ2-7,TRBV11-1,NA,CASSLTGGETYEQYF,TGTGCCAGCAGCCTGACAGGGGGGGAAACCTACGAGCAGTACTTC
NA,TRBJ1-3,TRBV18,few,CASSLREVVSGNTIYF,TGTGCCAGCTCTCTCCGTGAGGTTGTCTCTGGAAACACCATATATTTT
NA,TRBJ2-7,TRBV19,NA,CASASGGSSYEQYF,TGTGCCAGTGCCTCCGGGGGTTCCTCCTACGAGCAGTACTTC